This T cell receptor (beta chain) emerged from a study of T-cell memory formation after mild COVID-19. V lost 6 bases to trimming and J lost 9 bases, with 18 bases between them. From germline, CDR1 is LNHDA and CDR2 SQIVND (reference sequence). The CDR3 is 14 amino acids. TCRdb called the 5' RACE reads again in MiXCR, with one record for every CDR3 protein. The repertoire includes some 280,000 distinct CDR3 sequences, about a sixth of them detected once, and about 23% sits in the top ten. This clonotype was recorded once. This rearrangement joins TRBV19 to TRBJ2-1, with D perhaps TRBD1 or TRBD2 (5 bases each). The sample consisted of PBMCs or a T cell subset sorted from them (not recorded which). This clonotype was sampled from a man between 18 and 29 years old who had mild COVID-19 (a few samples of this study predate the infection). Cell type and time point are not known. The CDR3 DNA is TGTGCCAGTAGCCCTGGGGCATTGGACTTTGAGCAGTTCTTC. The encoded protein is CASSPGALDFEQFF.